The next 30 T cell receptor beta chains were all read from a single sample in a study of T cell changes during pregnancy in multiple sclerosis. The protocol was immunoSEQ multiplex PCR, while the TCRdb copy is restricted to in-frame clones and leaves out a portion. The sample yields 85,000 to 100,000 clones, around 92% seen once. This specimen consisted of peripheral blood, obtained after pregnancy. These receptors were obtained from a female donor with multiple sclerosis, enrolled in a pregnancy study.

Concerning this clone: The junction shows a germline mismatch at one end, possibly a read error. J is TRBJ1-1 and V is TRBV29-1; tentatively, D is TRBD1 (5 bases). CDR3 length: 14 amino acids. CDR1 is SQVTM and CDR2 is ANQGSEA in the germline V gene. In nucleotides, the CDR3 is TGCAGCGTCCTCGGGGGGAGTGTGAATACTGAAGCTTTCTTT. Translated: CSVLGGSVNTEAFF.

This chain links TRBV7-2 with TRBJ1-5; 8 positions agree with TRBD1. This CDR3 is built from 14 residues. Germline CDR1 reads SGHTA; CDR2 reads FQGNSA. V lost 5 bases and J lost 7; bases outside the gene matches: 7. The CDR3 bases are TGTGCCAGCAGCCAATGGACAGGGCAGCAGCCCCAGCATTTT. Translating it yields CASSQWTGQQPQHF.

The CDR3, as DNA: TGTGCCAGCTCCCTGGACAGGGGAAAATATGGCTACACCTTC. It yields the protein CASSLDRGKYGYTF. The chain is built from TRBV2 and TRBJ1-2; 9 bases align to TRBD1. Germline values: CDR1 SNHLY, CDR2 FYNNEI. The V segment lost 8 bases and the J segment 5 bases; nucleotides outside the gene matches: 9. This CDR3 has 14 residues. The full variable domain, rest sourced from reference TRBV2 and TRBJ1-2, is EPEVTQTPSHQVTQMGQEVILRCVPISNHLYFYWYRQILGQKVEFLVSFYNNEISEKSEIFDDQFSVERPDGSNFTLKIRSTKLEDSAMYFCASSLDRGKYGYTFGSGTRLTVV.

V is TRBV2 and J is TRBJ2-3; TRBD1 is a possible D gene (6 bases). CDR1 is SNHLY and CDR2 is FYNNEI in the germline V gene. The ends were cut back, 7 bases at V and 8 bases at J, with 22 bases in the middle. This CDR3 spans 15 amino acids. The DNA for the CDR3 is TGTGCCAGCACGAGGACAGATAGTAGAATAGGTACGCAGTATTTT. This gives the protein CASTRTDSRIGTQYF.

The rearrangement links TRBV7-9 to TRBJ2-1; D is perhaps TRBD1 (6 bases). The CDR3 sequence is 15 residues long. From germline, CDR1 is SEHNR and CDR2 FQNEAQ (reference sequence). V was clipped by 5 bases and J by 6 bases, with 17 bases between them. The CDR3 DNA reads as TGTGCCAGCAGCACGACGGGACAATACGGCAATGAGCAGTTCTTC. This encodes CASSTTGQYGNEQFF.

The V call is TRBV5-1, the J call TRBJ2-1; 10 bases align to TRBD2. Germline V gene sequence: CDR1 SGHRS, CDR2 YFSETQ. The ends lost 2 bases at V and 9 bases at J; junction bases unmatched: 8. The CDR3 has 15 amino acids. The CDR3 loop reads CASSLSSGSVFEQFF. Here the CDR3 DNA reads TGCGCCAGCAGCTTATCTAGCGGGAGTGTTTTTGAGCAGTTCTTC.

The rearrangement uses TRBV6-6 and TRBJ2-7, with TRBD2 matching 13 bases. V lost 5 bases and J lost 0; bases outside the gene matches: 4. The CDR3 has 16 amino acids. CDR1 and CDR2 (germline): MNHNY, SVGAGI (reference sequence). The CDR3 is CASSRTSGGLSYEQYF. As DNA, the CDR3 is TGTGCCAGCAGTCGGACTAGCGGGGGCCTCTCCTACGAGCAGTACTTC.

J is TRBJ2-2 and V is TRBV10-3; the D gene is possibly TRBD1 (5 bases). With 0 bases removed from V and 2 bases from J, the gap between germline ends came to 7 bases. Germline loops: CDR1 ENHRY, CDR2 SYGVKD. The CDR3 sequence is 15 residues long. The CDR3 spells CAISESDRNTGELFF. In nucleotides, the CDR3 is TGTGCCATCAGTGAGTCAGACAGAAACACCGGGGAGCTGTTTTTT.

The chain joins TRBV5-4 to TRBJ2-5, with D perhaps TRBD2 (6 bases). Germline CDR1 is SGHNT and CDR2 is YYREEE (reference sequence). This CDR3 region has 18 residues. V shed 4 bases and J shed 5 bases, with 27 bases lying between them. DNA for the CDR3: TGTGCCAGCAGCCCAACCCCCCCTAGCGCCTTTTTCGGGGAGACCCAGTACTTC. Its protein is CASSPTPPSAFFGETQYF.

CDR3 amino acids: CASSEAPQGEQFF. The CDR3 DNA follows: TGTGCCAGCAGTGAAGCCCCCCAGGGGGAGCAGTTCTTC. The chain recombines TRBV2 with TRBJ2-1; maybe TRBD1 (6 bases). Germline values: CDR1 SNHLY, CDR2 FYNNEI. The V gene lost 0 bases and the J gene lost 10 bases, with 10 bases spanning the gap. The CDR3 has 13 residues. The full variable domain, completed using reference TRBV2 and TRBJ2-1, is EPEVTQTPSHQVTQMGQEVILRCVPISNHLYFYWYRQILGQKVEFLVSFYNNEISEKSEIFDDQFSVERPDGSNFTLKIRSTKLEDSAMYFCASSEAPQGEQFFGPGTRLTVL.

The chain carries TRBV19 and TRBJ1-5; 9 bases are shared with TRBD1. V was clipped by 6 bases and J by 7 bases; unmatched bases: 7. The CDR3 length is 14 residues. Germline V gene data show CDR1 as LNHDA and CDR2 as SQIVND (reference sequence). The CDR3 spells CASRDKTGGQPQHF. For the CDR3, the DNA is TGTGCCAGTAGAGATAAGACAGGGGGACAGCCCCAGCATTTT.

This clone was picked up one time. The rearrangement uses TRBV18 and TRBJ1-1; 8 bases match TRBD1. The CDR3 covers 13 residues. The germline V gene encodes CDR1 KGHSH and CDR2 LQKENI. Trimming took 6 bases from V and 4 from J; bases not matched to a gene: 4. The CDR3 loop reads CASSRQGTTEAFF. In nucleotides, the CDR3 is TGTGCCAGCTCTCGACAGGGGACCACTGAAGCTTTCTTT.

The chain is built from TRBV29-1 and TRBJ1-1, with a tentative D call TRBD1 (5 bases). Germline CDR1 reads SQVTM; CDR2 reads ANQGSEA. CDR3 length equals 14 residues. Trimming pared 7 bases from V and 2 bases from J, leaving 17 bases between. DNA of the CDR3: TGCAGCGGTGCTTTGGGGCAGACAAACACTGAAGCTTTCTTT. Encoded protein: CSGALGQTNTEAFF.

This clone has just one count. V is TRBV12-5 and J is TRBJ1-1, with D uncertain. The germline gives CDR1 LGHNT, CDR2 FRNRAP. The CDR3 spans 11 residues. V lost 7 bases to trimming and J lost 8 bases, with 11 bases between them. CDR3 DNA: TGTGCTAGTGCCCCAGGACTGGAAGCTTTCTTT. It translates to CASAPGLEAFF.

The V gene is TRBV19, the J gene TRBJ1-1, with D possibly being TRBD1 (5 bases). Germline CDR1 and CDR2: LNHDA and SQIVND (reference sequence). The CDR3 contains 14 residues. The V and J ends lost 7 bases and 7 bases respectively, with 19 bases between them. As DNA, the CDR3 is TGTGCCAGTACCACCGTGGAGGGGCGGATTGAAGCTTTCTTT. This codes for CASTTVEGRIEAFF.

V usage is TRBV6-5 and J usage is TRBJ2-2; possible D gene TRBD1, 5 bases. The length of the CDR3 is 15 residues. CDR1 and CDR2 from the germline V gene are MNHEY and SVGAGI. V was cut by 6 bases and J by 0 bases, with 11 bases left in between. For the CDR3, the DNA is TGTGCCAGCAGGATTTCAGGGACGAACACCGGGGAGCTGTTTTTT. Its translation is CASRISGTNTGELFF.

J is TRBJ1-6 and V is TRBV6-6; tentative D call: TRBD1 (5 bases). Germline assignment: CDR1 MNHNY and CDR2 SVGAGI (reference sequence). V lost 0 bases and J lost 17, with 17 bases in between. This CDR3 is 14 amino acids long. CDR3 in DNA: TGTGCCAGCAGTTACTCACAACAGGTTGGGCCCGTCCACTTT. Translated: CASSYSQQVGPVHF.

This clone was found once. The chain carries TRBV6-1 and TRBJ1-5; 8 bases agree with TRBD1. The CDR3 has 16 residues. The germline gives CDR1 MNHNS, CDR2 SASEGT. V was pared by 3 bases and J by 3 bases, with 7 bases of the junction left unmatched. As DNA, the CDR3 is TGTGCCAGCAGTGACCCTGACAGGGGATACAATCAGCCCCAGCATTTT. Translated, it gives CASSDPDRGYNQPQHF.

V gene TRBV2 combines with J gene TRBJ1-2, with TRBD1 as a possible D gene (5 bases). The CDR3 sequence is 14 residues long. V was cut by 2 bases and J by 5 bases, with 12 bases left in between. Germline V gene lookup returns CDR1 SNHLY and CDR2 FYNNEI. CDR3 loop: CASSEQGKEYGYTF. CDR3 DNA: TGTGCCAGCAGTGAACAGGGAAAGGAGTATGGCTACACCTTC.

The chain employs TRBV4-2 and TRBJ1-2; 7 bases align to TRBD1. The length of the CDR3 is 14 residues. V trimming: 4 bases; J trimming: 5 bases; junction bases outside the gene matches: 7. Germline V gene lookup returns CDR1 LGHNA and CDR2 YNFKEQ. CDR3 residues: CASSRGDSDYGYTF. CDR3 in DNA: TGTGCCAGCAGCCGCGGGGACAGTGATTATGGCTACACCTTC.

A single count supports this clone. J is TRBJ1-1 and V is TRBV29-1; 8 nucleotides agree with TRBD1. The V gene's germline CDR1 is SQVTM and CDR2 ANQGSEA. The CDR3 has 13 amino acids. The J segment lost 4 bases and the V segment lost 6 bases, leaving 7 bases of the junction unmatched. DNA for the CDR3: TGCAGCGTGAAGGGACAGGATTCCACTGAAGCTTTCTTT. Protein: CSVKGQDSTEAFF.

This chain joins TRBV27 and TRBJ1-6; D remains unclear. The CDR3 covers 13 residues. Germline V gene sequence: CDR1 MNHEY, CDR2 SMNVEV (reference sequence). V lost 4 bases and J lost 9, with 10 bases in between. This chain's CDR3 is CASSYRELSPLHF. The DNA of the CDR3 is TGTGCCAGCAGTTACCGCGAGCTTTCACCCCTCCACTTT.

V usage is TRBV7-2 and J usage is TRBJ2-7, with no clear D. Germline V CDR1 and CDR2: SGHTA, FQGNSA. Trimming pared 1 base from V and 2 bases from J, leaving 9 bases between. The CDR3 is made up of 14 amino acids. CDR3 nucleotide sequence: TGTGCCAGCAGCTTAGTCGGTAAGACCTACGAGCAGTACTTC. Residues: CASSLVGKTYEQYF.

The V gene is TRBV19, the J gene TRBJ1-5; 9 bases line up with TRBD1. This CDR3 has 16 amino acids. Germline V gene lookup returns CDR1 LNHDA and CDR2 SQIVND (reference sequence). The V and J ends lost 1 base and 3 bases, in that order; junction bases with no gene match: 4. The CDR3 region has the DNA TGTGCCAGTAGTATAGTCGGGACAGGGTCCAATCAGCCCCAGCATTTT. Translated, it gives CASSIVGTGSNQPQHF.

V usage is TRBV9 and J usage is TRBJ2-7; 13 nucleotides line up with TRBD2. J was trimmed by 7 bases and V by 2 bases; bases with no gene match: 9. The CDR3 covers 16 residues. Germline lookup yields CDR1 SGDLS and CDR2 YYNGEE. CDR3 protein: CASSVRGLAGVGEQYF. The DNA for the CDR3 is TGTGCCAGCAGCGTCAGAGGACTAGCGGGAGTGGGGGAGCAGTACTTC.

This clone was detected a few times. DNA of the CDR3: TGTGCCAGCATCCCTCAACAGGGGACCTACTATGGCTACACCTTC. This translates into CASIPQQGTYYGYTF. This rearrangement joins TRBV6-6 to TRBJ1-2, with 7 bases aligning to TRBD1. CDR1 and CDR2 (germline): MNHNY, SVGAGI (reference sequence). This CDR3 is 15 amino acids long. The junction had 11 bases not matched to a gene; V was cut back by 7 bases and J by 3 bases.

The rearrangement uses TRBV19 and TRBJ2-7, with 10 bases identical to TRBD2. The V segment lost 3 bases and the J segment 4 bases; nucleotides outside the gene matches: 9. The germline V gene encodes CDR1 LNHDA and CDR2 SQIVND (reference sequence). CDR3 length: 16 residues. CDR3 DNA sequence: TGTGCCAGTAGTATTTCCCCTAGCGGGAGTGGATACGAGCAGTACTTC. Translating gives CASSISPSGSGYEQYF.

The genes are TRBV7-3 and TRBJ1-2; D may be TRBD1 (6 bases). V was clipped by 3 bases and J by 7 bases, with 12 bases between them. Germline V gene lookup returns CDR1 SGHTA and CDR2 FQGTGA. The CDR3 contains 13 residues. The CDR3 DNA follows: TGTGCCAGCAGCTTTAGTTTAGGGGGTGGCTACACCTTC. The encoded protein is CASSFSLGGGYTF.

The CDR3 DNA follows: TGTGCCAGCAGCTTAGCCTGGACATCCCGTCAAGAGACCCAGTACTTC. Translated, it gives CASSLAWTSRQETQYF. This chain uses TRBV7-2 with TRBJ2-5; D perhaps matches TRBD1 (5 bases). V was pared by 0 bases and J by 2 bases, with 13 bases between. The CDR3 sequence is 16 residues long. Germline loops: CDR1 SGHTA, CDR2 FQGNSA.

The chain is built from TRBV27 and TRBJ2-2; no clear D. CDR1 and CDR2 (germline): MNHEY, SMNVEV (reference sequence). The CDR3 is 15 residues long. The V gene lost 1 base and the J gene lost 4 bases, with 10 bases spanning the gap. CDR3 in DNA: TGTGCCAGCAGTTTATATCCAGAAATCACCGGGGAGCTGTTTTTT. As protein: CASSLYPEITGELFF.